The 2 T cell receptor beta chains presented below share a single source sample, sequenced in a study of blood T cells in healthy people across ages. A second PCR, run for about 6 to 12 cycles, used a sample-barcoded 5' primer plus a J-beta primer mix. TCRdb fed the 5' RACE reads into MiXCR, producing one record per CDR3 protein. Altogether 800,000 to 900,000 distinct CDR3 sequences are present, around 68% being singletons, with the ten largest covering 25% to 35%. Sequencing was carried out using blood. The source is a man aged 25 to 40 in good health.

The chain couples TRBV20-1 to TRBJ2-5; D remains unclear. V was shortened by 3 bases and J by 1 base, with 9 bases between the two germline ends. The CDR3 is 13 amino acids. Germline V lookup: CDR1 DFQATT, CDR2 SNEGSKA (reference sequence). The CDR3 region has the DNA TGCAGTGCTAGGGAGTCCCCCCAAGAGACCCAGTACTTC. It codes for CSARESPQETQYF.

The chain links TRBV7-9 to TRBJ2-7; TRBD1 matches at 12 bases. Germline V gene lookup returns CDR1 SEHNR and CDR2 FQNEAQ (reference sequence). The junction had 9 bases not matched to a gene; V was cut back by 5 bases and J by 4 bases. The CDR3 covers 16 residues. The chain's CDR3 is CASSALPGQGAYEQYF. The CDR3 DNA follows: TGTGCCAGCAGCGCACTTCCGGGACAGGGGGCTTACGAGCAGTACTTC.